The 27 T cell receptor beta chains given below trace back to one sample, sequenced in a study of T-cell reconstitution after alpha-beta-depleted transplantation in children. Preparation of the TCRbeta library used unique molecular identifiers. In TCRdb, the PCR reads were re-called with MiXCR into one record per CDR3 protein. In the table there are about 610,000 distinct CDR3 sequences, 10% of which are singletons. This sample comprised PBMCs from the stem cell graft donor, obtained from the stem cell graft. These receptors originate from a human donor who donated a stem cell graft to a child with acute myeloid leukemia.

The CDR3 nucleotides are TGTGCCAGCAGCTTAGATAGGCGTGTGGGAGGCTACACCTTC. Residues: CASSLDRRVGGYTF. The genes are TRBV7-2 and TRBJ1-2; D ambiguous. Trimming pared 1 base from V and 8 bases from J, leaving 14 bases between. This CDR3 is 14 amino acids long. Germline loops: CDR1 SGHTA, CDR2 FQGNSA. The complete variable domain, with remaining parts taken from reference TRBV7-2 and TRBJ1-2, reads GAGVSQSPSNKVTEKGKDVELRCDPISGHTALYWYRQSLGQGLEFLIYFQGNSAPDKSGLPSDRFSAERTGGSVSTLTIQRTQQEDSAVYLCASSLDRRVGGYTFGSGTRLTVV.

DNA for the CDR3: TGTGCCAGCTCACCTTGGGGATCCGGGGAGCTGTTTTTT. Protein product: CASSPWGSGELFF. This rearrangement joins TRBV18 to TRBJ2-2; no clear D gene. Trimming stripped 3 bases from V and 6 bases from J, with 8 bases between. The CDR3 has 13 amino acids. Per germline, CDR1 KGHSH and CDR2 LQKENI.

This clonotype has at least ten counts. The J gene is TRBJ1-5, the V gene TRBV20-1; maybe TRBD1 (5 bases). The germline gives CDR1 DFQATT, CDR2 SNEGSKA (reference sequence). CDR3 length: 15 amino acids. The ends were cut back, 6 bases at V and 0 bases at J, with 15 bases in the middle. The chain's CDR3 is CSATRPDNSNQPQHF. The CDR3 region has the DNA TGCAGTGCCACACGTCCGGACAATAGCAATCAGCCCCAGCATTTT.

This clonotype was detected a few times. The chain employs TRBV7-2 and TRBJ2-2, with D perhaps TRBD1 (6 bases). This CDR3 comprises 14 residues. The V and J ends lost 6 bases and 4 bases respectively, with 12 bases between them. Per germline, CDR1 SGHTA and CDR2 FQGNSA. This CDR3 is CASRPSQGTGELFF. CDR3 DNA sequence: TGTGCCAGCAGACCTTCACAGGGCACCGGGGAGCTGTTTTTT. The entire variable domain, with the rest obtained from reference TRBV7-2 and TRBJ2-2, is as follows: GAGVSQSPSNKVTEKGKDVELRCDPISGHTALYWYRQSLGQGLEFLIYFQGNSAPDKSGLPSDRFSAERTGGSVSTLTIQRTQQEDSAVYLCASRPSQGTGELFFGEGSRLTVL.

This clonotype was counted ten times or more. The chain combines TRBV20-1 with TRBJ2-7; D gene unclear. Deletions cut 3 bases from V and 2 bases from J, with 14 bases between. Germline CDR1 and CDR2: DFQATT and SNEGSKA (reference sequence). This CDR3 spans 14 amino acids. For the CDR3, the DNA is TGCAGTGCTAGGCCCCCGGGTCAGGCCTACGAGCAGTACTTC. It specifies CSARPPGQAYEQYF.

Ten or more counts support this clonotype. The chain recombines TRBV7-2 with TRBJ2-7, with 10 bases aligning to TRBD2. Germline loops: CDR1 SGHTA, CDR2 FQGNSA. The CDR3 extends over 14 amino acids. Trimming took 6 bases from V and 7 from J; bases not matched to a gene: 9. CDR3 in amino acids: CASRDSSGSGEQYF. CDR3 sequence (DNA): TGTGCCAGCAGAGACTCTAGCGGGAGTGGGGAGCAGTACTTC.

The chain combines TRBV3-1 with TRBJ2-1; D possibly corresponds to TRBD2 (5 bases). The CDR3 is made up of 15 amino acids. Germline-derived CDR1 and CDR2 are LGHDT and YNNKEL (reference sequence). Trimming cost V 2 bases and J 7 bases, with 15 bases left between them. The CDR3 coding sequence is TGTGCCAGCAGCCAACCGGGTACCGGCGGGAATGAGCAGTTCTTC. It translates to CASSQPGTGGNEQFF.

The gene calls are TRBV7-2 and TRBJ2-1; 8 positions agree with TRBD1. This CDR3 has 17 residues. Trimming removed 5 bases from V and 0 bases from J; junction bases left unmatched: 9. Looked up from germline, CDR1 is SGHTA and CDR2 is FQGNSA. The CDR3 sequence is CASSPYNRGSSYNEQFF. CDR3 in DNA: TGTGCCAGCAGCCCATATAACAGGGGGAGCTCCTACAATGAGCAGTTCTTC.

This clonotype has at least ten counts. V is TRBV28 and J is TRBJ1-5, with D tentatively TRBD1 (6 bases). This CDR3 has 15 residues. Germline values: CDR1 MDHEN, CDR2 SYDVKM. Trimming took 4 bases from V and 3 from J, leaving 13 bases between them. The CDR3 DNA reads as TGTGCCAGCAGTTGGGGGGCCAGTCTCAATCAGCCCCAGCATTTT. This sequence encodes CASSWGASLNQPQHF.

The chain links TRBV7-2 to TRBJ2-1; D uncertain. This CDR3 spans 15 amino acids. Trimming removed 4 bases from V and 4 bases from J, with 14 bases in between. The V gene's germline CDR1 is SGHTA and CDR2 FQGNSA. Written as DNA, the CDR3 is TGTGCCAGCAGCTCAACCCTTGACGGATACAATGAGCAGTTCTTC. Encoded protein: CASSSTLDGYNEQFF. Drawing the rest from reference TRBV7-2 and TRBJ2-1, the complete variable domain is GAGVSQSPSNKVTEKGKDVELRCDPISGHTALYWYRQSLGQGLEFLIYFQGNSAPDKSGLPSDRFSAERTGGSVSTLTIQRTQQEDSAVYLCASSSTLDGYNEQFFGPGTRLTVL.

This clonotype came up a few times. The J gene is TRBJ1-2, the V gene TRBV30; 8 bases are a match to TRBD1. Looked up from germline, CDR1 is GTSNPN and CDR2 is SVGIG (reference sequence). J lost 3 bases, V lost 3 bases, and 6 bases had no gene match. This CDR3 contains 14 residues. CDR3 residues: CAWSPGQGHYGYTF. DNA of the CDR3: TGTGCCTGGAGCCCCGGACAGGGCCACTATGGCTACACCTTC.

This chain links TRBV2 with TRBJ1-5; tentative D call: TRBD1 (6 bases). This CDR3 is 15 amino acids long. The ends were cut back, 5 bases at V and 7 bases at J, with 18 bases in the middle. Germline V CDR1 and CDR2: SNHLY, FYNNEI. Written as DNA, the CDR3 is TGTGCCAGCAGTAAAAACACAGGGAATGAACAGCCCCAGCATTTT. This codes for CASSKNTGNEQPQHF.

This clonotype was counted many times. The chain joins TRBV10-3 to TRBJ1-5; the D is unclear. The CDR3 runs to 13 residues. Per germline, CDR1 ENHRY and CDR2 SYGVKD. Trimming took 3 bases from V and 4 from J, leaving 7 bases between them. The CDR3 region is CAISDTANQPQHF. The CDR3, as DNA: TGTGCCATCAGTGATACGGCGAATCAGCCCCAGCATTTT.

In this sample, this clonotype turned up a few times. The chain carries TRBV18 and TRBJ1-1; D is possibly TRBD1 (6 bases). V gave up 6 bases and J gave up 5 bases, with 16 bases separating them. The germline V gene encodes CDR1 KGHSH and CDR2 LQKENI. This CDR3 has 14 amino acids. Here the CDR3 reads CASSPEGRGTEAFF. CDR3 sequence (DNA): TGTGCCAGCTCCCCTGAGGGGAGGGGGACTGAAGCTTTCTTT.

This chain connects TRBV7-3 to TRBJ2-2; D ambiguous. The V end was cut by 2 bases, the J end by 0 bases, with 10 bases between. Germline lookup yields CDR1 SGHTA and CDR2 FQGTGA. The CDR3 is made up of 16 amino acids. CDR3 in DNA: TGTGCCAGCAGCTTACGGGCGGTTACGAACACCGGGGAGCTGTTTTTT. Residues: CASSLRAVTNTGELFF.

The genes are TRBV19 and TRBJ2-1; TRBD2 is a possible D gene (6 bases). V was pared by 7 bases and J by 12 bases, with 19 bases between. Germline CDR1 LNHDA, CDR2 SQIVND (reference sequence). This CDR3 has 13 residues. Here the CDR3 DNA reads TGTGCCAGTATCTCCGGGAGCTCACGAGGGCAGTTCTTC. Amino acids: CASISGSSRGQFF. The complete variable domain, with remaining parts taken from reference TRBV19 and TRBJ2-1, reads DGGITQSPKYLFRKEGQNVTLSCEQNLNHDAMYWYRQDPGQGLRLIYYSQIVNDFQKGDIAEGYSVSREKKESFPLTVTSAQKNPTAFYLCASISGSSRGQFFGPGTRLTVL.

This clonotype was seen repeatedly, ten times or more. The chain has TRBV29-1 and TRBJ2-2, with D tentatively TRBD1 or TRBD2 (5 bases each). Germline CDR1 SQVTM, CDR2 ANQGSEA. CDR3 size: 14 residues. The ends were cut back, 8 bases at V and 1 base at J, with 14 bases in the middle. The CDR3 is CSCRDRQNTGELFF. CDR3 bases: TGCAGCTGCCGGGACCGACAGAACACCGGGGAGCTGTTTTTT.

This clonotype was picked up many times. V is TRBV5-6 and J is TRBJ2-1; 13 bases align to TRBD2. V shed 4 bases, J shed 9 bases, and the junction held 7 bases outside the gene matches. Germline lookup yields CDR1 SGHDT and CDR2 YYEEEE. CDR3 length: 15 residues. The CDR3 spells CASSRGLAGATEQFF. DNA of the CDR3: TGTGCCAGCAGCCGCGGACTAGCGGGAGCGACTGAGCAGTTCTTC.

This rearrangement joins TRBV2 to TRBJ1-3; D uncertain. The CDR3 contains 12 residues. The ends were cut back, 5 bases at V and 3 bases at J, with 5 bases in the middle. Germline V gene data show CDR1 as SNHLY and CDR2 as FYNNEI. The CDR3 region has the DNA TGTGCCAGCAGTTACGTTGGAAACACCATATATTTT. This gives the protein CASSYVGNTIYF.

This clonotype showed up many times. The chain has TRBV4-1 and TRBJ2-2; no firm D call. The CDR3 extends over 12 amino acids. Germline values: CDR1 MGHRA, CDR2 YSYEKL. V was shortened by 0 bases and J by 7 bases, with 3 bases between the two germline ends. The CDR3 protein is CASSQEGGELFF. The CDR3 coding sequence is TGCGCCAGCAGCCAAGAGGGCGGGGAGCTGTTTTTT.

This chain links TRBV7-2 with TRBJ2-3; perhaps TRBD2 as D (5 bases). The CDR3 is 15 amino acids. In germline, CDR1 is SGHTA, CDR2 FQGNSA. The V gene lost 8 bases and the J gene lost 0 bases, with 15 bases spanning the gap. The chain's CDR3 is CASYFSSLSTDTQYF. CDR3 DNA: TGTGCCAGCTATTTCTCTAGCCTAAGCACAGATACGCAGTATTTT.

This clonotype was seen at least ten times. This rearrangement joins TRBV2 to TRBJ2-7; 9 nucleotides align to TRBD1. The CDR3 extends over 15 amino acids. The trim removed 5 bases at V and 4 bases at J, leaving 9 bases unmatched. CDR1 is SNHLY and CDR2 is FYNNEI in the germline V gene. The CDR3 spells CASSWGTGIMYEQYF. The CDR3 nucleotides read TGTGCCAGCAGTTGGGGGACAGGGATTATGTACGAGCAGTACTTC.

Only a few counts were recorded for this clonotype. The chain has TRBV5-1 and TRBJ2-3; TRBD2 agrees at 8 bases. This CDR3 contains 17 residues. CDR1 SGHRS and CDR2 YFSETQ come from the germline V gene. The V segment lost 3 bases and the J segment 1 base; nucleotides outside the gene matches: 10. CDR3: CASSSAAGVVGTDTQYF. CDR3 in DNA: TGCGCCAGCAGCTCCGCAGCGGGAGTTGTGGGCACAGATACGCAGTATTTT.

The rearrangement links TRBV7-8 to TRBJ1-5; 7 bases agree with TRBD1. The germline V gene has CDR1 SGHVS and CDR2 FQNEAQ. Trimming at V came to 5 bases and at J to 2 bases, leaving 3 bases not matched to a gene. CDR3 length: 14 residues. The CDR3 loop reads CASSQGVGNQPQHF. CDR3 nucleotide sequence: TGTGCCAGCAGCCAGGGGGTAGGCAATCAGCCCCAGCATTTT. The full variable domain, rest sourced from reference TRBV7-8 and TRBJ1-5, is GAGVSQSPRYKVAKRGQDVALRCDPISGHVSLFWYQQALGQGPEFLTYFQNEAQLDKSGLPSDRFFAERPEGSVSTLKIQRTQQEDSAVYLCASSQGVGNQPQHFGDGTRLSIL.

This clonotype was counted many times. The chain couples TRBV6-1 to TRBJ2-7; 10 positions match TRBD2. Looked up from germline, CDR1 is MNHNS and CDR2 is SASEGT. The CDR3 spans 16 residues. V was pared by 8 bases and J by 3 bases, with 13 bases of the junction left unmatched. The CDR3 region has the DNA TGTGCCAGCCCTCCCCCACTAGCGGGAAGCATCTACGAGCAGTACTTC. Translation gives CASPPPLAGSIYEQYF.

The sample holds many counts of this clonotype. This sequence joins TRBV12-3 or TRBV12-4 and TRBJ2-1, with 7 bases identical to TRBD2. There are 13 residues in the CDR3. The trim removed 7 bases at V and 3 bases at J, leaving 3 bases unmatched. This CDR3 reads CASNTGGYNEQFF. The CDR3 nucleotides are TGTGCCAGCAACACGGGGGGCTACAATGAGCAGTTCTTC.

A few counts support this clonotype. The chain employs TRBV27 and TRBJ2-5, with a tentative D call TRBD2 (6 bases). CDR1 and CDR2 from the germline V gene are MNHEY and SMNVEV (reference sequence). The CDR3 is 17 residues long. Trimming stripped 2 bases from V and 3 bases from J, with 19 bases between. CDR3 coding DNA: TGTGCCAGCAGTTTAGGAGCGGGCTACCCGGAGGAAGAGACCCAGTACTTC. This codes for CASSLGAGYPEEETQYF.